This entry is about one T cell receptor beta chain. Its antigen is still unknown. The immunoSEQ assay was v3.0, run at survey level. Repertoires were generated with immunoSEQ multiplex PCR, while TCRdb's copy carries only in-frame clones and drops some. The repertoire includes tens of thousands of clones, about nine tenths of them detected once, and around 8.3% sits in the top ten. The data derive from a study of long-term antiretroviral therapy in people with HIV. Every one of the donors gave at least one pre-ART PBMC sample and at least two post-ART PBMC samples. Study results and limitations: Dominating the repertoire at all time points were the clones that expanded before ART.

The sequence came from a man between 18 and 35 years old with HIV. The sequences come from unsorted PBMCs, collected 0.2 years before starting antiretroviral therapy.

The CDR3 DNA sequence: TGCGCCAGCAGCTTGGGGCCAGTCCAACTGGATGAAAAACTGTTTTTT. It translates to CASSLGPVQLDEKLFF. The rearrangement uses TRBV5-1 and TRBJ1-4, with D uncertain. Per the germline V gene, CDR1 is SGHRS and CDR2 is YFSETQ. V lost 0 bases to trimming and J lost 6 bases, with 15 bases between them. CDR3 length: 16 amino acids.